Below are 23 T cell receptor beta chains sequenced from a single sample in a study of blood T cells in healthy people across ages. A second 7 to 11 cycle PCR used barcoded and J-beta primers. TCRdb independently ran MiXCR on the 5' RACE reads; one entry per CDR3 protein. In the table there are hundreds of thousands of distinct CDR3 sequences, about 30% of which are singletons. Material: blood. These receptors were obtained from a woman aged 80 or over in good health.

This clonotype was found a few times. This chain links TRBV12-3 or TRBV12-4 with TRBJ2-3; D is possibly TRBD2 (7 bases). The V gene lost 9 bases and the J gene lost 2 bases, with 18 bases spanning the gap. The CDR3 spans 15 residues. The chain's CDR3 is CASGVGGAFTDTQYF. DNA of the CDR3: TGTGCCAGTGGGGTGGGGGGGGCCTTCACAGATACGCAGTATTTT.

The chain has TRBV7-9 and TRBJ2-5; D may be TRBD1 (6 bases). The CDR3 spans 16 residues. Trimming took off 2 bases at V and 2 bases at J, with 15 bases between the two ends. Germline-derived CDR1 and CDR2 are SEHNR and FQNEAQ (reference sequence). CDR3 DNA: TGTGCCAGCAGCTTATCCCGATGGGGGCATCAAGAGACCCAGTACTTC. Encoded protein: CASSLSRWGHQETQYF.

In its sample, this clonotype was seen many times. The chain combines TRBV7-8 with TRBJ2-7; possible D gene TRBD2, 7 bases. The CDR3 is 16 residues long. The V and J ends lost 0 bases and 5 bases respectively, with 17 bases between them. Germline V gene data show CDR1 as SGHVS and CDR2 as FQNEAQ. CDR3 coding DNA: TGTGCCAGCAGCTTAGCGGGGGGGCGAGGCTGGAACGAGCAGTACTTC. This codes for CASSLAGGRGWNEQYF. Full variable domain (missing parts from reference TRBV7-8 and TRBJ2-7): GAGVSQSPRYKVAKRGQDVALRCDPISGHVSLFWYQQALGQGPEFLTYFQNEAQLDKSGLPSDRFFAERPEGSVSTLKIQRTQQEDSAVYLCASSLAGGRGWNEQYFGPGTRLTVT.

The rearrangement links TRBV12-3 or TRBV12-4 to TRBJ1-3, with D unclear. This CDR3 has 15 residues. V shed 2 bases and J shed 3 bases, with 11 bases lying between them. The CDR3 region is CASSLRVYSGNTIYF. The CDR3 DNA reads TGTGCCAGCAGTTTAAGGGTCTATAGTGGAAACACCATATATTTT.

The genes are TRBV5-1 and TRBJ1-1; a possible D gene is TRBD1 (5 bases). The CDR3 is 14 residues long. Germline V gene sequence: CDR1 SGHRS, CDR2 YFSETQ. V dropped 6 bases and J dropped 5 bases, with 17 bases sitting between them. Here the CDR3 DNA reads TGCGCCAGCAAACAGGTCGGGGTGGGAACTGAAGCTTTCTTT. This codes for CASKQVGVGTEAFF.

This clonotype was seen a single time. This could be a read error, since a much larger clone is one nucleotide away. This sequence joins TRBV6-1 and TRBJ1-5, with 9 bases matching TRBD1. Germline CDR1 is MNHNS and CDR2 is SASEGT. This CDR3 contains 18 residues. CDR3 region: CASRNSQGAVYSNQPQNF. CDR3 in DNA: TGTGCCAGCAGAAATTCACAGGGGGCAGTGTATAGCAATCAGCCCCAGAATTTT.

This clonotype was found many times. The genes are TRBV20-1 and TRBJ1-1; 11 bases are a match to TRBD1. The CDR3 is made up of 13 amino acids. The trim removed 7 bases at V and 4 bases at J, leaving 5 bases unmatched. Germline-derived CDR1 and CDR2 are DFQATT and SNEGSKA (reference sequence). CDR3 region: CSDSGTGGTEAFF. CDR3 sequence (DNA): TGCAGTGATTCCGGGACAGGGGGCACTGAAGCTTTCTTT.

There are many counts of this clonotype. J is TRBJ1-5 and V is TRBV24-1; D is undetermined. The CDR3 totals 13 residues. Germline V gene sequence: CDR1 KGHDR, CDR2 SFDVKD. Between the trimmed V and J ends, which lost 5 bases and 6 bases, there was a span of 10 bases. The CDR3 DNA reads TGTGCCACCAGTGCATCTCCCAGTCAGCCCCAGCATTTT. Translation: CATSASPSQPQHF.

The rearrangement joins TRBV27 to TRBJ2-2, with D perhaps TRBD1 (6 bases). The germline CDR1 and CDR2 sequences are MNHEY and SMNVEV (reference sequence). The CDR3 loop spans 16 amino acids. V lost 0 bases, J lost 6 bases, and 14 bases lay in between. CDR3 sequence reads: CASSLSTRGSAGELFF. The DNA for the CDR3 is TGTGCCAGCAGTTTATCGACCAGGGGTTCGGCCGGGGAGCTGTTTTTT.

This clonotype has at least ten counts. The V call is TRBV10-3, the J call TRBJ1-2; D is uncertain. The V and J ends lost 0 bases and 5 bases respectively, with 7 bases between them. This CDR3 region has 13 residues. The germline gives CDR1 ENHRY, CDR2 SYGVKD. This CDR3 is CAISESDKYGYTF. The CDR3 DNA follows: TGTGCCATCAGTGAGTCGGATAAATATGGCTACACCTTC.

This CDR3 reads CSVDSSGANVLTF. In nucleotides, the CDR3 is TGCAGCGTTGACAGCTCTGGGGCCAACGTCCTGACTTTC. The rearrangement uses TRBV29-1 and TRBJ2-6; D is ambiguous. With 3 bases removed from V and 0 bases from J, the gap between germline ends came to 3 bases. This CDR3 is built from 13 residues. Germline V gene lookup returns CDR1 SQVTM and CDR2 ANQGSEA.

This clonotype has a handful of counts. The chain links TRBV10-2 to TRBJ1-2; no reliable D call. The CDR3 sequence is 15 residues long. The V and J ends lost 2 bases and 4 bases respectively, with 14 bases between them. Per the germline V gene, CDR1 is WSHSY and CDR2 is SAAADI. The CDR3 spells CASSEGQLGGYGYTF. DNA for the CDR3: TGCGCCAGCAGTGAGGGGCAGCTTGGTGGCTATGGCTACACCTTC.

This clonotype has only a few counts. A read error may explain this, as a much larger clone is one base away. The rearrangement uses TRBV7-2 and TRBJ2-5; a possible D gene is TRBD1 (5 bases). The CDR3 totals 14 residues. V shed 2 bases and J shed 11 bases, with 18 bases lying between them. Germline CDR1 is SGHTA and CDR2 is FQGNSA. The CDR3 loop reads CASSLFRAGNEQYF. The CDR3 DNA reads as TGTGCCAGCAGCTTATTTAGGGCAGGGAATGAGCAGTACTTC.

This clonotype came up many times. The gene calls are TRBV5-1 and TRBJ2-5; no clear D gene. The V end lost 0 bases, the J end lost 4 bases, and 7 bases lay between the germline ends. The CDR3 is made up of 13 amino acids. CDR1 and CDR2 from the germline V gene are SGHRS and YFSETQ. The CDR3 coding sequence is TGCGCCAGCAGCTTGGGGTTCCCAGAGACCCAGTACTTC. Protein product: CASSLGFPETQYF.

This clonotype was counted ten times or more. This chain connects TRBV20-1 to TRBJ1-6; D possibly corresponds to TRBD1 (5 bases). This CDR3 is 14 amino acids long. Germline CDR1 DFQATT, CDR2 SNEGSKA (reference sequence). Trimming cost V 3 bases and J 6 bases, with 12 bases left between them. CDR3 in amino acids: CSARATVVNSPLHF. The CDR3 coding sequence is TGCAGTGCTAGGGCGACAGTCGTTAATTCACCCCTCCACTTT.

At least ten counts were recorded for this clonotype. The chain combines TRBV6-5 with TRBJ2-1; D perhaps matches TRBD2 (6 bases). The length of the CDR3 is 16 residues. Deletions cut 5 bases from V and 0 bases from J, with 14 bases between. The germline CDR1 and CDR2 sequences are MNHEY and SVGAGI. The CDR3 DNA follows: TGTGCCAGCAGTAAGGGACTCACGAACTCCTACAATGAGCAGTTCTTC. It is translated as CASSKGLTNSYNEQFF.

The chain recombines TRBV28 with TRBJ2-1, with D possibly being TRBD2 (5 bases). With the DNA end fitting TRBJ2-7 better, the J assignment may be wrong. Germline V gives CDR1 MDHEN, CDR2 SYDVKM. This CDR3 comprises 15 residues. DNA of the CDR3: TGTGCCAGCAGTTTTTTAGGGAGCTCCTACAATGAGCAGTACTTC. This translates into CASSFLGSSYNEQYF.

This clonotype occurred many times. CDR3 amino acids: CASSSDVAKNIQYF. The CDR3, as DNA: TGTGCCAGCAGCTCTGATGTAGCCAAAAACATTCAGTACTTC. This chain joins TRBV7-9 and TRBJ2-4, with D unresolved. The germline CDR1 and CDR2 sequences are SEHNR and FQNEAQ (reference sequence). Trimming took 4 bases from V and 0 from J, leaving 7 bases between them. The CDR3 has 14 amino acids.

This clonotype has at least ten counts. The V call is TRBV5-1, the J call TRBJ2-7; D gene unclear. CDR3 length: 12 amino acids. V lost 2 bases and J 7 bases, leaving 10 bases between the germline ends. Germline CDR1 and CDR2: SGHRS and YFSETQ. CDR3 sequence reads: CASSFPGAEQYF. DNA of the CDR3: TGCGCCAGCAGCTTTCCGGGCGCAGAGCAGTACTTC. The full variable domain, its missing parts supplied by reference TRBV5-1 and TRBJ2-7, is KAGVTQTPRYLIKTRGQQVTLSCSPISGHRSVSWYQQTPGQGLQFLFEYFSETQRNKGNFPGRFSGRQFSNSRSEMNVSTLELGDSALYLCASSFPGAEQYFGPGTRLTVT.

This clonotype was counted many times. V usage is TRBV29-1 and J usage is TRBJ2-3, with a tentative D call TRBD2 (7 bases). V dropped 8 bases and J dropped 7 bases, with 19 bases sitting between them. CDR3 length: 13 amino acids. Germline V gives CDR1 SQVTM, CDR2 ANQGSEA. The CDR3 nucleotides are TGCAGCATCGAAGGGGGGGCCCGGCATACGCAGTATTTT. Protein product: CSIEGGARHTQYF.

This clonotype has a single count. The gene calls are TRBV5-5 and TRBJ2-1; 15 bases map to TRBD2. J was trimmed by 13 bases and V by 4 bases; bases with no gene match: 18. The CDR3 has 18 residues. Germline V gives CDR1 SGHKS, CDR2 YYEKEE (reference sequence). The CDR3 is CASSPRTSGGAGPETQFF. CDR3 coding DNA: TGTGCCAGCAGCCCTAGGACTAGCGGGGGGGCGGGACCAGAGACCCAGTTCTTC.

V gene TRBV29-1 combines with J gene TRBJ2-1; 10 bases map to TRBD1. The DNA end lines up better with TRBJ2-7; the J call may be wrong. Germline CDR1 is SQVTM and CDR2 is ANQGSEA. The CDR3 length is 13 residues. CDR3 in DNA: TGCAGCACGGGACAGGGGACATACAATGAGCAGTACTTC. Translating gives CSTGQGTYNEQYF.

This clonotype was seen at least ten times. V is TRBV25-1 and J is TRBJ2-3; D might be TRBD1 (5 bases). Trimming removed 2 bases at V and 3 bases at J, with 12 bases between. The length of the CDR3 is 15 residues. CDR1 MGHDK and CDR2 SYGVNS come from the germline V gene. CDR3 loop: CASSEVGLGTDTQYF. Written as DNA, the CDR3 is TGTGCCAGCAGTGAAGTGGGGCTTGGTACAGATACGCAGTATTTT.